This T cell receptor beta chain was sequenced for a study of response to subunit inactivated influenza vaccine. Findings and limits, study-wide: Researchers suggested that each seasonal influenza vaccination recruits few new T cells.

The germline gives CDR1 SEHNR, CDR2 FQNEAQ (reference sequence). This CDR3 spans 15 amino acids. V was cut by 5 bases and J by 3 bases, with 17 bases left in between. Note on this clonotype: The target antigen is unknown.

TCRdb independently ran MiXCR on the RT-PCR reads; one entry per CDR3 protein. Found here are 650,000 to 800,000 distinct CDR3 sequences, around a sixth of them singletons; the top ten hold 11%. This chain joins TRBV7-9 and TRBJ2-7, with D possibly TRBD2 on 6 matching bases. Source: PBMCs from blood, taken more than 4 days after vaccination. The sequence was obtained from a man in his fifties who received an inactivated influenza vaccine. CDR3 nucleotides: TGTGCCAGCAGCCCCTCGGGGGAGACTTTCTACGAGCAGTACTTC. Protein sequence: CASSPSGETFYEQYF.